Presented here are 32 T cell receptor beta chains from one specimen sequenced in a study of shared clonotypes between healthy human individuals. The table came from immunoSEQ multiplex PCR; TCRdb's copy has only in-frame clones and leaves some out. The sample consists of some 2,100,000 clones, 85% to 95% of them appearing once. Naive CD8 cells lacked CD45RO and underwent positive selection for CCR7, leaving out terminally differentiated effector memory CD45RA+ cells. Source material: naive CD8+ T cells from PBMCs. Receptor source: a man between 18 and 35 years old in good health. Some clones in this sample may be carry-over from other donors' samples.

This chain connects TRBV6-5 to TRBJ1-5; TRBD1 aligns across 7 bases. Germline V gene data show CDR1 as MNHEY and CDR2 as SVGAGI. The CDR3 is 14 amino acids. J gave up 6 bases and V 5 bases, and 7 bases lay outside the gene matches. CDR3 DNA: TGTGCCAGCAGTGACACAGGGGTAGGTCAGCCCCAGCATTTT. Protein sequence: CASSDTGVGQPQHF.

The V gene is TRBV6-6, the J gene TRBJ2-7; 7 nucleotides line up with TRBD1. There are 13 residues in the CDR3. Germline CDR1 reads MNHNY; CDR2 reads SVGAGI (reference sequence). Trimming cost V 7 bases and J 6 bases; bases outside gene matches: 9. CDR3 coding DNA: TGTGCCAGCACGTACGCAGGGGGACCCGAGCAGTACTTC. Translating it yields CASTYAGGPEQYF.

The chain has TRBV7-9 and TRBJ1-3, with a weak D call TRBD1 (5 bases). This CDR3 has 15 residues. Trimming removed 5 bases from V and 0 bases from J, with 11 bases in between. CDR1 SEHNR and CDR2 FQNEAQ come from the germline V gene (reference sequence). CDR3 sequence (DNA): TGTGCCAGCAGCCCAAGACAGAACTCTGGAAACACCATATATTTT. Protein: CASSPRQNSGNTIYF.

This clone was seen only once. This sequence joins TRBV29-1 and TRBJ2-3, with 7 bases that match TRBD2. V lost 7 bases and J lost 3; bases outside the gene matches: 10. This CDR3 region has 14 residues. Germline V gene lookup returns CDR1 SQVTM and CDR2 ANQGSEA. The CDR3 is CSALRDYPTDTQYF. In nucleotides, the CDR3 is TGCAGCGCCCTCCGGGACTACCCTACAGATACGCAGTATTTT.

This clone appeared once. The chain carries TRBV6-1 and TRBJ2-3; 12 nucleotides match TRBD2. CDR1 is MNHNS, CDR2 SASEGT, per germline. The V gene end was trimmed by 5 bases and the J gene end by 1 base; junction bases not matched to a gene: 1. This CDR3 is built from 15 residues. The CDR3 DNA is TGTGCCAGCAGTAGACTAGCGGGGGGCACAGATACGCAGTATTTT. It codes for CASSRLAGGTDTQYF.

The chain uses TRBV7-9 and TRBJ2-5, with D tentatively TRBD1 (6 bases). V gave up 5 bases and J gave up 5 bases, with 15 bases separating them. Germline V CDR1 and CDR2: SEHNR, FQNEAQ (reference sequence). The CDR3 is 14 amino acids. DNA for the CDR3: TGTGCCAGCAGCCCTACAGGGATTCCCGAGACCCAGTACTTC. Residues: CASSPTGIPETQYF.

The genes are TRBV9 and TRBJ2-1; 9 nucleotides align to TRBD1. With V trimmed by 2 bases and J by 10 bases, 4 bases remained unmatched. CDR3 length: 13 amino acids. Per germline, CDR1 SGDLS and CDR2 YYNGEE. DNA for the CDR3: TGTGCCAGCAGCGTTTGGGACAGGGAAGAGCAGTTCTTC. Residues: CASSVWDREEQFF. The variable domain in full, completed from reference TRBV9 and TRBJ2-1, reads DSGVTQTPKHLITATGQRVTLRCSPRSGDLSVYWYQQSLDQGLQFLIQYYNGEERAKGNILERFSAQQFPDLHSELNLSSLELGDSALYFCASSVWDREEQFFGPGTRLTVL.

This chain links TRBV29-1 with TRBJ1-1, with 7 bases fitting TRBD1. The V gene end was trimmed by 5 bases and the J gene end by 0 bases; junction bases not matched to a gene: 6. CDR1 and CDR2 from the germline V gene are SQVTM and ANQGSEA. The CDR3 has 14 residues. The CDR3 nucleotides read TGCAGCGTTTCCGGGACAGCCTTGAACACTGAAGCTTTCTTT. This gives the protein CSVSGTALNTEAFF.

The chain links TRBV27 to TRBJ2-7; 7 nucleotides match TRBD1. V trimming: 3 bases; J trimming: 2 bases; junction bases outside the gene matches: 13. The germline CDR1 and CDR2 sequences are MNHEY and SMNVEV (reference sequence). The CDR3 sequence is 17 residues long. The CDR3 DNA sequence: TGTGCCAGCAGTTTCCTGGGACAGACTAAACCAACCTACGAGCAGTACTTC. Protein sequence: CASSFLGQTKPTYEQYF.

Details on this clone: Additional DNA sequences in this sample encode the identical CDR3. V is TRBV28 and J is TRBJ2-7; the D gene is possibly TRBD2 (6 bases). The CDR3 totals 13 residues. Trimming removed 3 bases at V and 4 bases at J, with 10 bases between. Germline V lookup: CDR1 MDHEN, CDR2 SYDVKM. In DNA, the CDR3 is TGTGCCAGCAGTTTTTCTGGGGGGTACGAGCAGTACTTC. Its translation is CASSFSGGYEQYF. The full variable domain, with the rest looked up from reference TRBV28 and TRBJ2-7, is DVKVTQSSRYLVKRTGEKVFLECVQDMDHENMFWYRQDPGLGLRLIYFSYDVKMKEKGDIPEGYSVSREKKERFSLILESASTNQTSMYLCASSFSGGYEQYFGPGTRLTVT.

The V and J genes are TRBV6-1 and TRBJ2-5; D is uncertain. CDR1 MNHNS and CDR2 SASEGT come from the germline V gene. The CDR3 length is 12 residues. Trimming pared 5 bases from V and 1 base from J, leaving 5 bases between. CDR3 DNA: TGTGCCAGCAGTAGACCCCAAGAGACCCAGTACTTC. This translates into CASSRPQETQYF.

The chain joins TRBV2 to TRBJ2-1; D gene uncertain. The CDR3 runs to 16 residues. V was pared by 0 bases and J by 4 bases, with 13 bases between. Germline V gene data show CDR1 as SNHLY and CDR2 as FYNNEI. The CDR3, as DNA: TGTGCCAGCAGTGAAGCGCATGGGAAGAGATACAATGAGCAGTTCTTC. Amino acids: CASSEAHGKRYNEQFF. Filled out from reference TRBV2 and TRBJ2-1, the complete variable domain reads EPEVTQTPSHQVTQMGQEVILRCVPISNHLYFYWYRQILGQKVEFLVSFYNNEISEKSEIFDDQFSVERPDGSNFTLKIRSTKLEDSAMYFCASSEAHGKRYNEQFFGPGTRLTVL.

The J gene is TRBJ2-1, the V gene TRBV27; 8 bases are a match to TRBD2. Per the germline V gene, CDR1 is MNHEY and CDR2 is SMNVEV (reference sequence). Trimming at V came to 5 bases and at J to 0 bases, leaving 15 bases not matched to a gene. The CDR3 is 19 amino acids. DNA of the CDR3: TGTGCCAGCAGTCCCCTGGGTCTAGCGGGCCCCAGCTCCTACAATGAGCAGTTCTTC. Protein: CASSPLGLAGPSSYNEQFF.

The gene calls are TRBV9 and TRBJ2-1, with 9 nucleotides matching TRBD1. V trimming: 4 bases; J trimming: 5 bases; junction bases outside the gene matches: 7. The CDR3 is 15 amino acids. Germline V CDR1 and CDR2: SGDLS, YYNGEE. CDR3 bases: TGTGCCAGCAGCCCGGAACAGGGGGCAAACAATGAGCAGTTCTTC. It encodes CASSPEQGANNEQFF.

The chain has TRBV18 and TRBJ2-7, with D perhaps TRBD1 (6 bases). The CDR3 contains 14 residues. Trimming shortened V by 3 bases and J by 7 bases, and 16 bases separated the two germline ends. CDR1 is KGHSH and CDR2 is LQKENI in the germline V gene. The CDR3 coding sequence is TGTGCCAGCTCACCTCGGGACAACCTTAATGAGCAGTACTTC. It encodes CASSPRDNLNEQYF.

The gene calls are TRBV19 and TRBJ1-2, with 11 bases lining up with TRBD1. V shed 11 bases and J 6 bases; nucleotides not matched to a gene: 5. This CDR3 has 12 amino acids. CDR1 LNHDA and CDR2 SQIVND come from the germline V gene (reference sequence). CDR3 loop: CAGRTGGNGYTF. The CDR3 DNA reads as TGTGCCGGACGGACAGGGGGCAATGGCTACACCTTC. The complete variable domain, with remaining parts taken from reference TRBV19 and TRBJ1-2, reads DGGITQSPKYLFRKEGQNVTLSCEQNLNHDAMYWYRQDPGQGLRLIYYSQIVNDFQKGDIAEGYSVSREKKESFPLTVTSAQKNPTAFYLCAGRTGGNGYTFGSGTRLTVV.

CDR3 in amino acids: CASSWGQGDGYTF. CDR3 DNA: TGTGCCAGCAGTTGGGGACAGGGTGATGGCTACACCTTC. V usage is TRBV6-6 and J usage is TRBJ1-2, with TRBD1 identical over 9 bases. This CDR3 spans 13 amino acids. The germline V gene encodes CDR1 MNHNY and CDR2 SVGAGI (reference sequence). With 4 bases clipped from V and 6 bases from J, the junction kept 3 bases outside the gene matches.

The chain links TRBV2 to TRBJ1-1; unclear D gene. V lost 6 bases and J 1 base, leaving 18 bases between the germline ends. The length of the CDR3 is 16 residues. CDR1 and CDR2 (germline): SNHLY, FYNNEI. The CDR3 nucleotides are TGTGCCAGCAGCGCGTATGCGGGGTTAAGGAACACTGAAGCTTTCTTT. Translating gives CASSAYAGLRNTEAFF.

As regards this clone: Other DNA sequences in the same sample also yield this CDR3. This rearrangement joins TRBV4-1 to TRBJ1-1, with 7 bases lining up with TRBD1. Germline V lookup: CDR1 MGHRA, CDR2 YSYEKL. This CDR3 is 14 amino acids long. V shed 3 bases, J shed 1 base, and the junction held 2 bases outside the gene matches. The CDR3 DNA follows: TGCGCCAGCAGCCAGGGGGACAGGAACACTGAAGCTTTCTTT. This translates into CASSQGDRNTEAFF.

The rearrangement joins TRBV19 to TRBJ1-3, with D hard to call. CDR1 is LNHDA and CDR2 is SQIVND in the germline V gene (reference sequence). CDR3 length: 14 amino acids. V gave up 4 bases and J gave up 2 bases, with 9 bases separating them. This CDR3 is CASSNTGAGNTIYF. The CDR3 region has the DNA TGTGCCAGTAGTAACACCGGGGCTGGAAACACCATATATTTT.

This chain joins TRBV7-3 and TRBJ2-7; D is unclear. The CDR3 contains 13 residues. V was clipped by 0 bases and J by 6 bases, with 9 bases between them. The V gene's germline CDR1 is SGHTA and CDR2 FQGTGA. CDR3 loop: CASSLTGSGEQYF. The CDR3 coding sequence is TGTGCCAGCAGCTTAACGGGTTCGGGCGAGCAGTACTTC.

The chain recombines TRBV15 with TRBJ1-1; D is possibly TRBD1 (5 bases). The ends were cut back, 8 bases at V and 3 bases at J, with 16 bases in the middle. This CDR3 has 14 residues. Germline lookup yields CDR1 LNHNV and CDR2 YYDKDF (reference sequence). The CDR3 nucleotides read TGTGCCACCGTTCGTTGGGCCAGGGACACTGAAGCTTTCTTT. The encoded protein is CATVRWARDTEAFF.

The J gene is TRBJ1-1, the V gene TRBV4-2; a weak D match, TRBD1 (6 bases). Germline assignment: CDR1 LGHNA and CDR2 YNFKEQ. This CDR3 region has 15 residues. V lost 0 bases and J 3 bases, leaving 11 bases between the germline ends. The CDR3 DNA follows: TGTGCCAGCAGCCAAGACCCGGGGGCGTACACTGAAGCTTTCTTT. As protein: CASSQDPGAYTEAFF.

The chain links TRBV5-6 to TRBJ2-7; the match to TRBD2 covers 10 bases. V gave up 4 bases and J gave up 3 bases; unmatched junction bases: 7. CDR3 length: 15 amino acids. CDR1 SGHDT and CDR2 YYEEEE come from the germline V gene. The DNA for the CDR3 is TGTGCCAGCAGCCCCGGACTAGCGGAAGACTACGAGCAGTACTTC. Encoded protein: CASSPGLAEDYEQYF.

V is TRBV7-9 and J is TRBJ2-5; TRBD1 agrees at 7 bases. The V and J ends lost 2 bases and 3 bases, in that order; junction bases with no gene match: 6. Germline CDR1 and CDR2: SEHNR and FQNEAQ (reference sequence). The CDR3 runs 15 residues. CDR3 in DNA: TGTGCCAGCAGCTTAAATAGAGGGACAGAAGAGACCCAGTACTTC. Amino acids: CASSLNRGTEETQYF.

In nucleotides, the CDR3 is TGTGCCAGCAGCACTAAACGGGAGACCCAGTACTTC. Protein sequence: CASSTKRETQYF. The chain joins TRBV13 to TRBJ2-5; D uncertain. The CDR3 loop spans 12 amino acids. V dropped 5 bases and J dropped 5 bases, with 9 bases sitting between them. Germline assignment: CDR1 PRHDT and CDR2 FYEKMQ (reference sequence).

The CDR3 DNA is TGTGCCGTGCCTCCAAGGGGGGTCGAGAATCACGGGGAGCTGTTTTTT. It encodes CAVPPRGVENHGELFF. The chain couples TRBV7-9 to TRBJ2-2, with D tentatively TRBD1 or TRBD2 (6 bases each). The CDR3 is made up of 16 amino acids. V was trimmed by 11 bases and J by 7 bases, leaving 26 bases between them. CDR1 is SEHNR and CDR2 is FQNEAQ in the germline V gene (reference sequence).

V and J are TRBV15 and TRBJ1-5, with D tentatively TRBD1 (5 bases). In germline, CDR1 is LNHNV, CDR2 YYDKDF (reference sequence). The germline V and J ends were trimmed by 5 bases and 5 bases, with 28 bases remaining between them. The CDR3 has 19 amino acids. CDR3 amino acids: CATSAPVGAIPSMYQPQHF. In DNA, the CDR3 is TGTGCCACCAGCGCCCCGGTAGGGGCGATCCCCTCTATGTATCAGCCCCAGCATTTT.

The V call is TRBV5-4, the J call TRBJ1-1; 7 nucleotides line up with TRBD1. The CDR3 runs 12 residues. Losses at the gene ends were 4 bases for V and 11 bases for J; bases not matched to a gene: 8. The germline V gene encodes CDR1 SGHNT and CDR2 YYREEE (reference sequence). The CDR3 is CASSPSTGSAFF. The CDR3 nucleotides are TGTGCCAGCAGCCCCTCGACAGGGAGCGCTTTCTTT.

The CDR3 spells CASSKGGDLASADTQYF. Written as DNA, the CDR3 is TGTGCCAGCAGCAAGGGTGGGGACCTCGCGAGCGCAGATACGCAGTATTTT. This chain connects TRBV21-1 to TRBJ2-3. TRBV21-1 represents a pseudogene. This CDR3 is built from 17 residues.

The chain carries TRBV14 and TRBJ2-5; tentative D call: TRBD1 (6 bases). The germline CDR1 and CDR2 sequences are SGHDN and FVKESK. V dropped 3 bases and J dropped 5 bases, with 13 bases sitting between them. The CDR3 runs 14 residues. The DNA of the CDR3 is TGTGCCAGCAGCCATGGGGCAGGGGTCGAGACCCAGTACTTC. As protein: CASSHGAGVETQYF. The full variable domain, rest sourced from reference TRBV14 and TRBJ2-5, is EAGVTQFPSHSVIEKGQTVTLRCDPISGHDNLYWYRRVMGKEIKFLLHFVKESKQDESGMPNNRFLAERTGGTYSTLKVQPAELEDSGVYFCASSHGAGVETQYFGPGTRLLVL.

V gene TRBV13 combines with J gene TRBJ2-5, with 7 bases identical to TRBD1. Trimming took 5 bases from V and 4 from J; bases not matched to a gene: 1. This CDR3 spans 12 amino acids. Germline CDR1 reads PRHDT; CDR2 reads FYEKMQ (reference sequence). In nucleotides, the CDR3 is TGTGCCAGCAGCAGGGGGCGAGAGACCCAGTACTTC. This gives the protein CASSRGRETQYF.